This TCR beta chain was identified in a study of blood T cell repertoires in COVID-19. Original handling: Amplification from reference gene primers served as the basis for estimated nucleated cell counts. Using immunoSEQ multiplex PCR, the repertoire was profiled, and TCRdb retains in-frame clones only, with some absent. V, J and clone size are taken as reported in that table, and D and trimming were inferred from the DNA itself. The sample holds about 120,000 clones, roughly 79% seen once. This CDR3 is built from 12 residues. Unmatched junction bases numbered 0, after V lost 4 bases and J lost 4 bases. Germline CDR1 is MNHEY and CDR2 is SVGEGT. This clone was recorded only once.

What was sequenced was peripheral blood. The clonotype was recovered from a human donor in a cohort sampled during active COVID-19. This chain joins TRBV6-2 or TRBV6-3 and TRBJ2-5; 7 nucleotides agree with TRBD2. The CDR3 coding sequence is TGTGCCAGCAGTTCGGGGGGAGAGACCCAGTACTTC. Its translation: CASSSGGETQYF.